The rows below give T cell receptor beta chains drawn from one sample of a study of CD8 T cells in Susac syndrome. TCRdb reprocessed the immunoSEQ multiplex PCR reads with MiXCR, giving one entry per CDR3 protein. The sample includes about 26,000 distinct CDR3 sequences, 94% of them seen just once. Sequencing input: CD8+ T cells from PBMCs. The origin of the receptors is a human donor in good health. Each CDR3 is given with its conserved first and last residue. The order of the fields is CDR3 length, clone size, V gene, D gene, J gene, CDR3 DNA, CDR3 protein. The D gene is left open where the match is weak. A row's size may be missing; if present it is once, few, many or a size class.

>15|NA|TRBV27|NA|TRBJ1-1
TGTGCCAGCAGTTGGGGCCAGGCCCTCGACACTGAAGCTTTCTTT
CASSWGQALDTEAFF
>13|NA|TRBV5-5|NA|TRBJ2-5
TGTGCCAGCAGCTTGACACCCCAAGAGACCCAGTACTTC
CASSLTPQETQYF
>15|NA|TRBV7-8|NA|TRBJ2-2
TGTGCCAGCAGCTTAGTGGGGTCTACCACCGGGGAGCTGTTTTTT
CASSLVGSTTGELFF
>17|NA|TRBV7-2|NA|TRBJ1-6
TGTGCCAGCAGCTTAGGGCCATCGAGCTCCTATAATTCACCCCTCCACTTT
CASSLGPSSSYNSPLHF
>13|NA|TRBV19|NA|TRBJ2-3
TGTGCCAGTAGTGGAAGTAGGGCAGATACGCAGTATTTT
CASSGSRADTQYF
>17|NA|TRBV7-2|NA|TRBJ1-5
TGTGCCAGCAGCTTAGGGGACACAACTTATAGCAATCAGCCCCAGCATTTT
CASSLGDTTYSNQPQHF
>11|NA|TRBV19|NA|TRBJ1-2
TGTGCCAGCCAGGGGCATGTTGGCTACACCTTC
CASQGHVGYTF
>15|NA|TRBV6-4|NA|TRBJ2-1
TGTGCCAGCAGTGACTCGAGGGGGGGGGCCAGTGAGCAGTTCTTC
CASSDSRGGASEQFF
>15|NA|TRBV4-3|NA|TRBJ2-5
TGCGCCAGCAGCCAAGAAAGGGGTTTCCAAGAGACCCAGTACTTC
CASSQERGFQETQYF
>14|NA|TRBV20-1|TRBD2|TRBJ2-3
TGCAGTGCTTCTAGCGGGGTTATGACAGATACGCAGTATTTT
CSASSGVMTDTQYF
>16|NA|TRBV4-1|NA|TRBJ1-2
TGCGCCAGCAGCCAAGATCAGGGATCGTATAGGAGTGGCTACACCTTC
CASSQDQGSYRSGYTF
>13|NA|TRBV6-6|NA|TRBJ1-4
TGTGCCAGCAGTTATCGGGACTACGAAAAACTGTTTTTT
CASSYRDYEKLFF
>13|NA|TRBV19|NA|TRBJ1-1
TGTGCCAGTAGTATCGACAGGAACACTGAAGCTTTCTTT
CASSIDRNTEAFF
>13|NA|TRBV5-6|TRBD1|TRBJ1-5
TGTGCCAGCAGTCGACAGGGGTATCAGCCCCAGCATTTT
CASSRQGYQPQHF
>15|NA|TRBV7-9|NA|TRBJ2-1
TGTGCCAGCAGCTTAGGGGATCTCTCCTACAATGAGCAGTTCTTC
CASSLGDLSYNEQFF
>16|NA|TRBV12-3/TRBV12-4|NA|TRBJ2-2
TGTGCCAGCAACCCTAACAGGGCCAGGATCTCCGGGGAGCTGTTTTTT
CASNPNRARISGELFF
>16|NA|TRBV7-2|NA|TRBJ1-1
TGTGCCAGCAGCCCCTACACAGGTTGGGGGGGAACTGAAGCTTTCTTT
CASSPYTGWGGTEAFF
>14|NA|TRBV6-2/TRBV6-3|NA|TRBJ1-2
TGTGCCAGCAGTCCGAGAAATTCTATACATGGCTACACCTTC
CASSPRNSIHGYTF
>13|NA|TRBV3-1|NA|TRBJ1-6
TGTGCCAGCAGCCAAAGGCAGAATTCACCCCTCCACTTT
CASSQRQNSPLHF
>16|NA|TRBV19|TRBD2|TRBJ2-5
TGTGCCAGTAGTATAGATCTTCCGGGAGGGTTGGAGACCCAGTACTTC
CASSIDLPGGLETQYF
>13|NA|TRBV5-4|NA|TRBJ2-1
TGTGCCAGCAGCTTGGAACGTTACAATGAGCAGTTCTTC
CASSLERYNEQFF
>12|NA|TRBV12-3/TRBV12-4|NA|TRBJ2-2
TGTGCCAGCAGCCCGGACGGCGGGGAGCTGTTTTTT
CASSPDGGELFF
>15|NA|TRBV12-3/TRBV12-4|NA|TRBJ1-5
TGTGCCAGCAGCCCGCAACAGGGACGGAATCAGCCCCAGCATTTT
CASSPQQGRNQPQHF
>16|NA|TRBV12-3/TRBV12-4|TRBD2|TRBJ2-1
TGTGCCAGCAGTATGGGGAGCGGGGAACCCTACAATGAGCAGTTCTTC
CASSMGSGEPYNEQFF
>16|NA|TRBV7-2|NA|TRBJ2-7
TGTGCCAGCAGCTTAGTAGACAGCGAGCCTCCCTACGAGCAGTACTTC
CASSLVDSEPPYEQYF
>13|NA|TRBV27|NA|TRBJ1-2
TGTGCCAGCAGTTTGGGCAGTAACTATGGCTACACCTTC
CASSLGSNYGYTF
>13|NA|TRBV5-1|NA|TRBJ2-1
TGCGCCAGCAGCCCGGACCCTGGGAATGAGCAGTTCTTC
CASSPDPGNEQFF
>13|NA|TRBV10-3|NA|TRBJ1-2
TGTGCCATCAGTGAGTCGGCGGCCTATGGCTACACCTTC
CAISESAAYGYTF
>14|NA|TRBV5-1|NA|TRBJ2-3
TGCGCCAGCAGCTTGGTTAGGGGATCAGATACGCAGTATTTT
CASSLVRGSDTQYF
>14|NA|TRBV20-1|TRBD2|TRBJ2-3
TGCAGTGCTCAGCGGGGGCCCTTCACAGATACGCAGTATTTT
CSAQRGPFTDTQYF
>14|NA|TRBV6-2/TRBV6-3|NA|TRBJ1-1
TGTGCCAGCAGCTCCGCCCGGACGGACACTGAAGCTTTCTTT
CASSSARTDTEAFF
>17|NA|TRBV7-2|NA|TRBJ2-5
TGTGCCAGCAGCTTAGGAGTGGTGACAAATTCAAGAGGGACCCAGTACTTC
CASSLGVVTNSRGTQYF
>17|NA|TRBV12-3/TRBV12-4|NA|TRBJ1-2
TGTGCCAGCAGTTTTTTTGGGTTACGGGGGCCTAACTATGGCTACACCTTC
CASSFFGLRGPNYGYTF
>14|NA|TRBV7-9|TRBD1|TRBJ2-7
TGTGCCAGCAGCTCGGGACAGACTCCGGACGAGCAGTACTTC
CASSSGQTPDEQYF
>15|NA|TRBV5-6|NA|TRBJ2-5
TGTGCCAGCAGCTCCGCCCGGGGTAACAAAGAGACCCAGTACTTC
CASSSARGNKETQYF
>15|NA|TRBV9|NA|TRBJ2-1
TGTGCCAGCAGCTTTGAAGGGAGCTCCTACAATGAGCAGTTCTTC
CASSFEGSSYNEQFF
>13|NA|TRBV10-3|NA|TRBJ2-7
TGTGCCATCAGTCTCTCGGGGCCCTACGAGCAGTACTTC
CAISLSGPYEQYF
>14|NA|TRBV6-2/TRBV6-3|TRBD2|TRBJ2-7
TGTGCCAGCTGGGGGACTAGCGGGGTTTCCGAGCAGTACTTC
CASWGTSGVSEQYF
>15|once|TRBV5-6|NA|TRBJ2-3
TGTGCCAGCAGCTCCCCACTCCGGAGCACAGATACGCAGTATTTT
CASSSPLRSTDTQYF
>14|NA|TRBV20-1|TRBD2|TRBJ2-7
TGCAGTGCTAGAGCCCTTGGACTAGACTACGAGCAGTACTTC
CSARALGLDYEQYF
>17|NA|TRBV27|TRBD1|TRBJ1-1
TGTGCCAGCAGTTTTTCCCTAACTCAGGGGGCGGTCACTGAAGCTTTCTTT
CASSFSLTQGAVTEAFF
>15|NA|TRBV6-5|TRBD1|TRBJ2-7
TGTGCCAGCAGTCCTACCTGGGACAGGGGGCACGAGCAGTACTTC
CASSPTWDRGHEQYF
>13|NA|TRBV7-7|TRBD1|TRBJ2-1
TGTGCTAGCAGCCAGGGGGCAATCAATGAGCAGTTCTTC
CASSQGAINEQFF